The 2 T cell receptor beta chains presented below share a single source sample, sequenced in a study of blood T cell repertoires in COVID-19 (dated by TCRdb to the early 2020s). The library was generated by the immunoSEQ multiplex PCR assay. Imported from immuneACCESS, the table was reduced by TCRdb to in-frame sequences with V and J called. These copies leave out some clones; in studies compared against another copy, an unresolved V gene accounts for under half, and the cause of the remainder is not known. The sample has some 100,000 clones on record, 85% to 90% of them singletons. Roughly 7.9% of the sample belongs to the ten largest clones. Material for sequencing was peripheral blood. The receptors derive from a man aged 70 or older who had recovered from COVID-19.

This clone was seen only a few times. Other DNA sequences from this sample encode an identical CDR3 as well. The chain recombines TRBV20-1 with TRBJ2-7; D unclear. Germline V gene data show CDR1 as DFQATT and CDR2 as SNEGSKA (reference sequence). V lost 6 bases to trimming and J lost 3 bases, with 6 bases between them. CDR3 length: 10 residues. This CDR3 reads CSATNYEQYF. CDR3 nucleotide sequence: TGCAGTGCAACAAACTACGAGCAGTACTTC.

The chain links TRBV7-3 to TRBJ2-5; the D gene is possibly TRBD2 (6 bases). This CDR3 is 14 amino acids long. Germline assignment: CDR1 SGHTA and CDR2 FQGTGA. The V and J ends lost 6 bases and 3 bases respectively, with 14 bases between them. The CDR3 loop reads CASSSGTGKETQYF. The CDR3 nucleotides are TGTGCCAGCAGTTCCGGGACTGGAAAAGAGACCCAGTACTTC.